This record covers a single T cell receptor beta chain. Authors' methods: From reference gene primer amplification, estimates of nucleated cell counts were derived. The protocol was immunoSEQ multiplex PCR, while the TCRdb copy is restricted to in-frame clones and leaves out a portion. D and trimming were read from the DNA, whereas the V and J calls and clone size are those reported in that table. The profile shows about 83,000 clones, about 92% of them singletons. The data are from a study of blood T cell repertoires in COVID-19. Study-level information: COVID-19 samples collected from the United States, Italy and Spain covered acute and convalescent phases. T cells, B-cell-depleted T cells, or PBMCs supplied cDNA or gDNA.

Looked up from germline, CDR1 is LNHDA and CDR2 is SQIVND (reference sequence). The V segment lost 4 bases and the J segment 3 bases; nucleotides outside the gene matches: 7. CDR3 length equals 16 residues. The source of this sequence is an elderly woman with active or convalescent COVID-19. The material sequenced was peripheral blood. The chain couples TRBV19 to TRBJ1-3, with TRBD1 identical over 9 bases. The CDR3 nucleotides are TGTGCCAGTAGTAGAGCCGGACAGGGGAATGGAAACACCATATATTTT. Protein sequence: CASSRAGQGNGNTIYF.